The clone carrying this T cell receptor beta chain was counted many times. Its antigen remains unidentified. V dropped 5 bases and J dropped 8; count of bases not matched to a gene: 12. Looked up from germline, CDR1 is SEHNR and CDR2 is FQNEAQ (reference sequence). The CDR3 sequence is 16 residues long. Through a sample-barcoded 5' primer and a J-beta primer mix, a second PCR was run for roughly 7 to 11 cycles. TCRdb recomputed calls from the 5' RACE reads with MiXCR, one row per CDR3 protein. The repertoire holds about 1,800,000 distinct CDR3 sequences, with under 30% as singletons. Drawing of peripheral blood yielded about 10 milliliters from each donor. The sample is drawn from a study of blood T cells in healthy people across ages. Study-wide results and limits: Per million T cells, TCR beta diversity dropped about linearly as age rose.

The sequencing sample was made of blood. The chain employs TRBV7-9 and TRBJ2-6; TRBD1 matches 7 bases. This clonotype originated in a woman aged 30 to 39 in good health. The CDR3 loop is CASSVSGDSLTNVLTF. The CDR3 DNA reads TGTGCCAGCAGCGTATCAGGGGACAGCCTCACCAACGTCCTGACTTTC.